These 8 T cell receptor beta chains came from one sample sequenced in a study of T cell responses to AZD1222 COVID-19 vaccine. The protocol was immunoSEQ multiplex PCR, while the TCRdb copy is restricted to in-frame clones and leaves out a portion. The sample shows tens of thousands of clones, about 90% of them seen only once. The sample was peripheral blood, taken 28 days after the second AZD1222 dose. The receptors shown here come from an adult who received the AZD1222 COVID-19 vaccine.

This chain connects TRBV7-7 to TRBJ2-5; the D gene is possibly TRBD1 (6 bases). There are 15 residues in the CDR3. The germline V and J ends were trimmed by 6 bases and 0 bases, with 14 bases remaining between them. Germline V lookup: CDR1 SSHAT, CDR2 FNYEAQ (reference sequence). The CDR3 protein is CASSSGTSDQETQYF. In nucleotides, the CDR3 is TGTGCCAGCAGTTCCGGGACATCAGACCAAGAGACCCAGTACTTC.

This clone was counted between two and nine times. CDR3 coding DNA: TGTGCCAGCAGCCCCGACGGGGTGGAGAACACTGAAGCTTTCTTT. Its translation is CASSPDGVENTEAFF. The rearrangement links TRBV7-3 to TRBJ1-1, with D uncertain. This CDR3 has 15 residues. Germline values: CDR1 SGHTA, CDR2 FQGTGA. V shed 5 bases and J shed 1 base, with 14 bases lying between them.

The CDR3 coding sequence is TGTGCCTGGGAAGACAGGACCGATTCACCCCTCCACTTT. It translates to CAWEDRTDSPLHF. V is TRBV30 and J is TRBJ1-6, with TRBD1 as a possible D gene (6 bases). This CDR3 contains 13 residues. V was trimmed by 5 bases and J by 8 bases, leaving 13 bases between them. Germline V lookup: CDR1 GTSNPN, CDR2 SVGIG (reference sequence).

CDR3 DNA sequence: TGCAGCGTTGAGGGCGGGTCAGGGGTTCTCTACGAGCAGTACTTC. Protein product: CSVEGGSGVLYEQYF. The chain links TRBV29-1 to TRBJ2-7, with a tentative D call TRBD1 (6 bases). CDR1 is SQVTM, CDR2 ANQGSEA, per germline. Trimming removed 3 bases from V and 3 bases from J, with 18 bases in between. The CDR3 is 15 residues long.

The chain has TRBV28 and TRBJ2-3, with TRBD1 identical over 9 bases. Trimming at V came to 4 bases and at J to 4 bases, leaving 6 bases not matched to a gene. Germline CDR1 MDHEN, CDR2 SYDVKM. The CDR3 has 15 amino acids. The CDR3 reads CASSSPRQGADTQYF. CDR3 DNA: TGTGCCAGCAGTTCTCCTAGACAGGGGGCAGATACGCAGTATTTT.

The V and J genes are TRBV12-3 or TRBV12-4 and TRBJ1-1; D remains ambiguous. This CDR3 is built from 12 residues. The V and J ends lost 3 bases and 1 base respectively, with 3 bases between them. DNA of the CDR3: TGTGCCAGCAGTTTGTGGAACACTGAAGCTTTCTTT. This sequence encodes CASSLWNTEAFF.

This sequence joins TRBV5-1 and TRBJ1-2, with D uncertain. Germline lookup yields CDR1 SGHRS and CDR2 YFSETQ. This CDR3 comprises 14 residues. Trimming took 0 bases from V and 6 from J, leaving 12 bases between them. The CDR3 loop reads CASSLGEAVNGYTF. The CDR3 DNA sequence: TGCGCCAGCAGCTTGGGGGAGGCAGTAAATGGCTACACCTTC.

This chain uses TRBV5-1 with TRBJ1-1; 10 bases are shared with TRBD1. The CDR3 is made up of 14 amino acids. Germline V gives CDR1 SGHRS, CDR2 YFSETQ. V lost 7 bases, J lost 6 bases, and 9 bases stayed unmatched. CDR3 loop: CASGRDRGPAEAFF. DNA for the CDR3: TGCGCCAGCGGGAGGGACAGGGGCCCTGCTGAAGCTTTCTTT.